This TCR beta chain was profiled in a study of blood T cell repertoires in COVID-19. Study-level background: The United States, Italy and Spain were the sources of the acute and convalescent COVID-19 samples. Sources were T cells, B-cell-depleted T cells, or PBMCs; the material itself was cDNA or gDNA.

CDR3 length: 16 residues. V gave up 1 base and J gave up 1 base, with 14 bases separating them. The germline gives CDR1 SGHRS, CDR2 YFSETQ. As handled by the study authors: Estimated nucleated cell counts came from reference gene primer amplification. Clones were read by immunoSEQ multiplex PCR, and TCRdb kept only the in-frame ones, dropping some. That table furnishes V, J and clone size, whereas the DNA furnished D and trimming. The table lists under 350,000 clones, approximately 85% of them singletons, with 7.2% in the top ten. Sequenced sample: peripheral blood. This clonotype was obtained from a human donor in a cohort sampled during active COVID-19. The chain uses TRBV5-1 and TRBJ1-1; tentatively, D is TRBD1 (6 bases). The CDR3 nucleotides are TGCGCCAGCAGCTTGCGGGCAGGGGTAAGGAACACTGAAGCTTTCTTT. Its translation is CASSLRAGVRNTEAFF.